A selection of T cell receptor beta chains follows, all from one sample in a study of T cells in Graves' hyperthyroidism and ophthalmopathy. Each CDR3 protein gets one entry after TCRdb re-called the multiplex PCR reads with MiXCR. The sample includes about 620,000 distinct CDR3 sequences, about 17% of them seen just once. Input material: blood. These TCRs come from a woman aged 25 to 45 with Graves' hyperthyroidism. CDR3s include the opening cysteine and the closing phenylalanine or tryptophan. The order of the fields is clone size, D gene, J gene, V gene, CDR3 protein, CDR3 DNA. A D gene is named only where the DNA matches it firmly. Size is stated for part of the rows, as once, few or many counts, or as a class when the clone is expanded.

clone_size: few
d_call: NA
j_call: TRBJ1-2
v_call: TRBV7-2
cdr3_aa: CASSGRVNYGYTF
cdr3_nt: TGTGCCAGCAGCGGCAGGGTAAACTATGGCTACACCTTC

clone_size: few
d_call: TRBD1
j_call: TRBJ1-1
v_call: TRBV19
cdr3_aa: CATTNRGNTEAFF
cdr3_nt: TGTGCCACGACAAACAGGGGCAACACTGAAGCTTTCTTT

clone_size: few
d_call: NA
j_call: TRBJ2-2
v_call: TRBV11-3
cdr3_aa: CASPGGGNTITGELFF
cdr3_nt: TGTGCCAGTCCCGGGGGCGGGAACACAATCACCGGGGAGCTGTTTTTT

clone_size: NA
d_call: NA
j_call: TRBJ1-4
v_call: TRBV28
cdr3_aa: CASSLRHPGGKLFF
cdr3_nt: TGTGCCAGCAGTTTAAGGCACCCGGGCGGAAAACTGTTTTTT

clone_size: NA
d_call: NA
j_call: TRBJ2-5
v_call: TRBV18
cdr3_aa: CASSPRVLAGYETQYF
cdr3_nt: TGTGCCAGCTCACCAAGGGTACTAGCAGGGTATGAGACCCAGTACTTC

clone_size: many
d_call: NA
j_call: TRBJ2-7
v_call: TRBV7-2
cdr3_aa: CASSLSGWISYEQYF
cdr3_nt: TGTGCCAGCAGCCTATCCGGCTGGATCTCCTACGAGCAGTACTTC

clone_size: NA
d_call: NA
j_call: TRBJ2-1
v_call: TRBV24-1
cdr3_aa: CATSGPSQGSYNEQFF
cdr3_nt: TGTGCCACCAGTGGTCCAAGTCAGGGCTCCTACAATGAGCAGTTCTTC

clone_size: many
d_call: TRBD2
j_call: TRBJ2-7
v_call: TRBV28
cdr3_aa: CASSPPGLAGFYEQYF
cdr3_nt: TGTGCCAGCAGCCCACCGGGACTAGCGGGCTTCTACGAGCAGTACTTC

clone_size: NA
d_call: NA
j_call: TRBJ1-5
v_call: TRBV12-3/TRBV12-4
cdr3_aa: CASRRGGSQPQHF
cdr3_nt: TGTGCCAGCAGACGAGGGGGAAGTCAGCCCCAGCATTTT

clone_size: many
d_call: TRBD1
j_call: TRBJ2-3
v_call: TRBV24-1
cdr3_aa: CATDDPGTGSTDTQYF
cdr3_nt: TGTGCCACGGACGACCCCGGGACAGGCAGCACAGATACGCAGTATTTT

clone_size: many
d_call: TRBD2
j_call: TRBJ2-1
v_call: TRBV11-3
cdr3_aa: CASSLVLAGSEQFF
cdr3_nt: TGTGCCAGCAGCTTAGTGCTAGCGGGATCGGAGCAGTTCTTC

clone_size: many
d_call: NA
j_call: TRBJ2-7
v_call: TRBV28
cdr3_aa: CASSLGGSVYEQYF
cdr3_nt: TGTGCCAGCAGTTTAGGGGGGTCCGTCTACGAGCAGTACTTC

clone_size: NA
d_call: NA
j_call: TRBJ2-6
v_call: TRBV29-1
cdr3_aa: CSVGGGRGANVLTF
cdr3_nt: TGCAGCGTTGGGGGGGGGCGAGGGGCCAACGTCCTGACTTTC

clone_size: few
d_call: NA
j_call: TRBJ2-5
v_call: TRBV7-2
cdr3_aa: CASSLDWSKTQYF
cdr3_nt: TGTGCCAGCAGCTTAGATTGGTCCAAGACCCAGTACTTC

clone_size: NA
d_call: TRBD1
j_call: TRBJ2-2
v_call: TRBV28
cdr3_aa: CASSPADRGQTGELFF
cdr3_nt: TGTGCCAGCAGTCCCGCCGACAGGGGGCAAACCGGGGAGCTGTTTTTT

clone_size: many
d_call: TRBD1
j_call: TRBJ2-5
v_call: TRBV7-2
cdr3_aa: CASSLAGTGQETQYF
cdr3_nt: TGTGCCAGCAGCTTGGCCGGGACAGGCCAAGAGACCCAGTACTTC

clone_size: NA
d_call: NA
j_call: TRBJ2-7
v_call: TRBV20-1
cdr3_aa: CRTKTGSYEQYF
cdr3_nt: TGCAGGACAAAAACCGGGTCCTACGAGCAGTACTTC

clone_size: NA
d_call: NA
j_call: TRBJ2-1
v_call: TRBV27
cdr3_aa: CASSLLDFYNEQFF
cdr3_nt: TGTGCCAGCAGTTTATTAGACTTTTACAATGAGCAGTTCTTC

clone_size: few
d_call: NA
j_call: TRBJ2-3
v_call: TRBV5-6
cdr3_aa: CASSLGGLGGDTQYF
cdr3_nt: TGTGCCAGCAGCTTAGGGGGTCTCGGCGGAGATACGCAGTATTTT

clone_size: many
d_call: NA
j_call: TRBJ2-2
v_call: TRBV7-9
cdr3_aa: CASSLGVIAANTGELFF
cdr3_nt: TGTGCCAGCAGCTTGGGGGTCATAGCGGCGAACACCGGGGAGCTGTTTTTT

clone_size: many
d_call: TRBD1
j_call: TRBJ1-1
v_call: TRBV12-3/TRBV12-4
cdr3_aa: CASSATGGNTEAFF
cdr3_nt: TGTGCCAGCAGTGCAACAGGGGGAAACACTGAAGCTTTCTTT

clone_size: few
d_call: NA
j_call: TRBJ1-1
v_call: TRBV12-3/TRBV12-4
cdr3_aa: CASRFLQGGTEAFF
cdr3_nt: TGTGCCAGCAGATTTTTACAGGGAGGCACTGAAGCTTTCTTT

clone_size: many
d_call: NA
j_call: TRBJ2-2
v_call: TRBV6-5
cdr3_aa: CASSYSAANTGELFF
cdr3_nt: TGTGCCAGCAGTTACTCGGCCGCGAACACCGGGGAGCTGTTTTTT

clone_size: many
d_call: NA
j_call: TRBJ1-2
v_call: TRBV12-3/TRBV12-4
cdr3_aa: CASSHPTGSPSYGYTF
cdr3_nt: TGTGCCAGCAGTCATCCGACGGGGAGTCCCAGTTATGGCTACACCTTC

clone_size: many
d_call: NA
j_call: TRBJ2-7
v_call: TRBV27
cdr3_aa: CASSYAGAAVSYEQYF
cdr3_nt: TGTGCCAGCAGTTATGCGGGGGCGGCTGTGTCCTACGAGCAGTACTTC

clone_size: many
d_call: NA
j_call: TRBJ2-7
v_call: TRBV2
cdr3_aa: CASRKQGVKGEQYF
cdr3_nt: TGTGCCAGCAGGAAGCAAGGGGTTAAGGGGGAGCAGTACTTC

clone_size: many
d_call: NA
j_call: TRBJ2-3
v_call: TRBV9
cdr3_aa: CASSPRRTASTDTQYF
cdr3_nt: TGTGCCAGCAGCCCAAGGAGGACTGCTAGCACAGATACGCAGTATTTT

clone_size: few
d_call: TRBD1
j_call: TRBJ2-7
v_call: TRBV24-1
cdr3_aa: CATSDPRTGTYEQYF
cdr3_nt: TGTGCCACCAGTGATCCCCGGACAGGGACTTACGAGCAGTACTTC

clone_size: few
d_call: TRBD1
j_call: TRBJ1-5
v_call: TRBV20-1
cdr3_aa: CSAGGQVGSNQPQHF
cdr3_nt: TGCAGTGCTGGCGGACAGGTCGGGAGCAATCAGCCCCAGCATTTT

clone_size: many
d_call: TRBD2
j_call: TRBJ2-1
v_call: TRBV29-1
cdr3_aa: CSVEGTGGDYNEQFF
cdr3_nt: TGCAGCGTTGAGGGAACGGGAGGAGATTACAATGAGCAGTTCTTC

clone_size: many
d_call: NA
j_call: TRBJ2-4
v_call: TRBV20-1
cdr3_aa: CSARDRRAGLAKNIQYF
cdr3_nt: TGCAGTGCTAGAGATCGGCGGGCAGGGCTAGCCAAAAACATTCAGTACTTC

clone_size: NA
d_call: NA
j_call: TRBJ2-3
v_call: TRBV9
cdr3_aa: CASSGDPGGSTDTQYF
cdr3_nt: TGTGCCAGCAGCGGGGACCCTGGGGGTAGCACAGATACGCAGTATTTT

clone_size: NA
d_call: NA
j_call: TRBJ2-5
v_call: TRBV29-1
cdr3_aa: CSVEPLGTQYF
cdr3_nt: TGCAGCGTTGAGCCTTTAGGGACCCAGTACTTC

clone_size: few
d_call: NA
j_call: TRBJ1-4
v_call: TRBV27
cdr3_aa: CASSTRDRGDEKLFF
cdr3_nt: TGTGCCAGCAGTACCCGGGACCGAGGGGATGAAAAACTGTTTTTT

clone_size: few
d_call: NA
j_call: TRBJ1-1
v_call: TRBV6-1
cdr3_aa: CASRRLLDTEAFF
cdr3_nt: TGTGCCAGCCGCCGATTGTTAGACACTGAAGCTTTCTTT